This passage covers 3 T cell receptor beta chains from one sample sequenced in a study of T cell repertoires in cytomegalovirus infection (dated by TCRdb to between 2018 and 2021). For sequencing, an Illumina HiSeq 1500 was employed. The public reads were run again by TCRdb, first through fastp at Q25 and then through MiXCR, and only productive beta chains were kept. Every CDR3 protein is listed once, alongside the most common genes and DNA of its rows. The sample yields 85,000 to 120,000 distinct CDR3 sequences; more than 15% were counted once. 8% of the sample is taken by the ten largest. The sequenced sample consisted of PBMCs. The source is a human donor in good health (CMV status not recorded). Some clones in this sample may be carry-over from other donors' samples.

This chain joins TRBV3-1 and TRBJ1-2; 7 bases line up with TRBD1. Per the germline V gene, CDR1 is LGHDT and CDR2 is YNNKEL (reference sequence). V lost 3 bases and J lost 4; bases outside the gene matches: 2. This CDR3 contains 13 residues. DNA for the CDR3: TGTGCCAGCAGCCACTGGGACAGCTATGGCTACACCTTC. Encoded protein: CASSHWDSYGYTF.

In its sample, this clonotype was seen a few times. The V and J genes are TRBV20-1 and TRBJ1-6, with 7 bases lining up with TRBD1. Per the germline V gene, CDR1 is DFQATT and CDR2 is SNEGSKA (reference sequence). J lost 0 bases, V lost 0 bases, and 8 bases had no gene match. The CDR3 has 18 amino acids. CDR3 sequence (DNA): TGCAGTGCTAGAGATCCAGCAGGGGGGGGCTCCTATAATTCACCCCTCCACTTT. It is translated as CSARDPAGGGSYNSPLHF.

This clonotype was seen more than once but under ten times. V gene TRBV5-4 combines with J gene TRBJ2-5, with D tentatively TRBD2 (5 bases). Per germline, CDR1 SGHNT and CDR2 YYREEE (reference sequence). The CDR3 length is 13 residues. V lost 4 bases to trimming and J lost 5 bases, with 12 bases between them. The CDR3 here is CASSRQPGETQYF. DNA for the CDR3: TGTGCCAGCAGCCGGCAACCGGGGGAGACCCAGTACTTC.